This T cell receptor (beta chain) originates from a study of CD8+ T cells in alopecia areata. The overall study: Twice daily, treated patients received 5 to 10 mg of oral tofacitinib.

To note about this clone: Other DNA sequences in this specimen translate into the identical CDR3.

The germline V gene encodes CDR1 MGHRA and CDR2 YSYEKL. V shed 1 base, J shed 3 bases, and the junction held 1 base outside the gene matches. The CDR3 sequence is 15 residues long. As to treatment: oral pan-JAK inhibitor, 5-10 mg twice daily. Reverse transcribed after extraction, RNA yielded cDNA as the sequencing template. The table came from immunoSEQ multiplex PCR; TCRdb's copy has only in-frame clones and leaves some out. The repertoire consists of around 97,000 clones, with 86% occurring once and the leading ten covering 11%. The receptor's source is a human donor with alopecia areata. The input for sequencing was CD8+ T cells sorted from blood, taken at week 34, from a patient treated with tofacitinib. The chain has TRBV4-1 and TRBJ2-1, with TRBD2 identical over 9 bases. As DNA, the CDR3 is TGCGCCAGCAGCCAAGGGACTAGCGACTACAATGAGCAGTTCTTC. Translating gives CASSQGTSDYNEQFF.